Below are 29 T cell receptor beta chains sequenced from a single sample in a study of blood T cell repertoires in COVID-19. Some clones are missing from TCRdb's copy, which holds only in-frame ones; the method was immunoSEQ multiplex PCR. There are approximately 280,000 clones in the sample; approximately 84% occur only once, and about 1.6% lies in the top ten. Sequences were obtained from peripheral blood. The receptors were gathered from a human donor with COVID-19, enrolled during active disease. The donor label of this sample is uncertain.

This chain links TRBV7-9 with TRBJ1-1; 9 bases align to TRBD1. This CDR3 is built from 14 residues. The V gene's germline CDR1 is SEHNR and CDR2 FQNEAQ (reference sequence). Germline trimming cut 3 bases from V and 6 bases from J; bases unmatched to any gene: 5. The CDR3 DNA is TGTGCCAGCAGCTTCTCGGGACAGGGTCCTGAAGCTTTCTTT. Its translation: CASSFSGQGPEAFF.

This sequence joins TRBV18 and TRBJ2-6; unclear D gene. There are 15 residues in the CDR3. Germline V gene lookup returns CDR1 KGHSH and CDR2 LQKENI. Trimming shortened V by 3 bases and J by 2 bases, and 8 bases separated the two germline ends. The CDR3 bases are TGTGCCAGCTCACCTCGAGGTGCTGGGGCCAACGTCCTGACTTTC. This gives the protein CASSPRGAGANVLTF.

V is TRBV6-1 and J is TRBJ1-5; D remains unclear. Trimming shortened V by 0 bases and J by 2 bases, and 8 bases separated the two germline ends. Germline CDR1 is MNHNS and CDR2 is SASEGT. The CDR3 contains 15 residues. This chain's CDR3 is CASSEAPRGNQPQHF. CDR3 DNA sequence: TGTGCCAGCAGTGAAGCACCCCGCGGCAATCAGCCCCAGCATTTT.

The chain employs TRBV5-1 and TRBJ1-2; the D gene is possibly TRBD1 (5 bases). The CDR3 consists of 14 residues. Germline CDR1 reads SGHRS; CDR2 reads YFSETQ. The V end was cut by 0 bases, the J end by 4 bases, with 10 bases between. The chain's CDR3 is CASSLALGLYGYTF. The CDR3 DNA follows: TGCGCCAGCAGCTTGGCTCTGGGGCTCTATGGCTACACCTTC.

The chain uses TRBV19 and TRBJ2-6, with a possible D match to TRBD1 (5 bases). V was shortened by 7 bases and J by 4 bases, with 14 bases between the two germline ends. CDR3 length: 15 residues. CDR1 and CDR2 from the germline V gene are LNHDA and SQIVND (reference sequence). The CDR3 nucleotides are TGTGCCAGTACCCTGGACATATCCGGGGCCAACGTCCTGACTTTC. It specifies CASTLDISGANVLTF. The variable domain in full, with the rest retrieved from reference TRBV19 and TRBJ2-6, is DGGITQSPKYLFRKEGQNVTLSCEQNLNHDAMYWYRQDPGQGLRLIYYSQIVNDFQKGDIAEGYSVSREKKESFPLTVTSAQKNPTAFYLCASTLDISGANVLTFGAGSRLTVL.

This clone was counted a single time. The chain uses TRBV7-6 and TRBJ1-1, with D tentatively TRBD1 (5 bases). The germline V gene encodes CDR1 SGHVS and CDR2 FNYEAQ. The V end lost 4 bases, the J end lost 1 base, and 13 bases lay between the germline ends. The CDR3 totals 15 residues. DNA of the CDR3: TGTGCCAGCAGCTCCTTCACTCAGGGGAACACTGAAGCTTTCTTT. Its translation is CASSSFTQGNTEAFF.

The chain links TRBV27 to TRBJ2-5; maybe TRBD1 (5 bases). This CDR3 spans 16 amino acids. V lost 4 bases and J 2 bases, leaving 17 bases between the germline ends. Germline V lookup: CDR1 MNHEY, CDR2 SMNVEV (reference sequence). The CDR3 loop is CASSSLGEEPQETQYF. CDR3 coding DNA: TGTGCCAGCAGTTCCTTAGGGGAAGAACCTCAAGAGACCCAGTACTTC.

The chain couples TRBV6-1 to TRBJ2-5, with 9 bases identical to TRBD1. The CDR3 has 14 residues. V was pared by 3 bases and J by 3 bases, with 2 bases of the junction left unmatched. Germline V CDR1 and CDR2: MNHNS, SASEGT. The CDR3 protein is CASSERTGEETQYF. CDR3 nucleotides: TGTGCCAGCAGTGAGAGGACAGGGGAAGAGACCCAGTACTTC.

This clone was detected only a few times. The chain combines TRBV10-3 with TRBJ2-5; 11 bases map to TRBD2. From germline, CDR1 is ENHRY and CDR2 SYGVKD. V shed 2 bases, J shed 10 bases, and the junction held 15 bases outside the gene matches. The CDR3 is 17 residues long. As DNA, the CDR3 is TGTGCCATCAGTGAGGTGTCTAGCGGGAGGTCCACGAAGGACCAGTACTTC. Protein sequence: CAISEVSSGRSTKDQYF.

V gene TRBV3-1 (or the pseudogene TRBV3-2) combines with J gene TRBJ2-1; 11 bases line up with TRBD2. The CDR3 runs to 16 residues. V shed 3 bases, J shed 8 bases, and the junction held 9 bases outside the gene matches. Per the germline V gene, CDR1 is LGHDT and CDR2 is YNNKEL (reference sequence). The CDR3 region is CASSQLAGGIGDEQFF. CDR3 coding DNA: TGTGCCAGCAGCCAGCTAGCGGGAGGTATCGGCGATGAGCAGTTCTTC.

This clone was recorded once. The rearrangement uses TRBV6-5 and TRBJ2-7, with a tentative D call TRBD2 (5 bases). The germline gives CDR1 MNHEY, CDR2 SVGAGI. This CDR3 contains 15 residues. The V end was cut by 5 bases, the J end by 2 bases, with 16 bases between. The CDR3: CASSRMSSVAYEQYF. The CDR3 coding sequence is TGTGCCAGCAGTAGGATGAGTAGCGTTGCCTACGAGCAGTACTTC.

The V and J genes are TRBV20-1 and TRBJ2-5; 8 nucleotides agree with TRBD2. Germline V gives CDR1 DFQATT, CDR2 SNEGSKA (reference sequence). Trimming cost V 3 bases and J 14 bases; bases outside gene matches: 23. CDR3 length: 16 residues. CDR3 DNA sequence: TGCAGTGCTAGTAGTTTGCACATAATCCGAAACGGGGGGGCCTACTTC. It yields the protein CSASSLHIIRNGGAYF.

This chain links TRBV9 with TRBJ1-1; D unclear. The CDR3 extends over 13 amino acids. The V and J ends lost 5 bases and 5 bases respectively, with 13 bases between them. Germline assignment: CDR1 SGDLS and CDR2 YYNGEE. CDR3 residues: CASSSAGWTEAFF. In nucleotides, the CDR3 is TGTGCCAGCAGTTCTGCGGGGTGGACTGAAGCTTTCTTT.

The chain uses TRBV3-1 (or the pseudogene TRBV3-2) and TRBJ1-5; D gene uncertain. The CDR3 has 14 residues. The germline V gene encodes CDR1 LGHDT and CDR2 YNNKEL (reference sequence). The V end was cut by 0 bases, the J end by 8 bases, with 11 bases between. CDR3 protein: CASSQEQSREPQHF. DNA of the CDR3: TGTGCCAGCAGCCAAGAACAGTCCAGAGAGCCCCAGCATTTT.

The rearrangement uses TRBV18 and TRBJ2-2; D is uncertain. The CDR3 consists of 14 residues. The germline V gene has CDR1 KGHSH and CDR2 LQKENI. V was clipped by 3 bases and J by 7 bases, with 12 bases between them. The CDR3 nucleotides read TGTGCCAGCTCACCCCTTCCGAGAGGCGGGGAGCTGTTTTTT. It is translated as CASSPLPRGGELFF.

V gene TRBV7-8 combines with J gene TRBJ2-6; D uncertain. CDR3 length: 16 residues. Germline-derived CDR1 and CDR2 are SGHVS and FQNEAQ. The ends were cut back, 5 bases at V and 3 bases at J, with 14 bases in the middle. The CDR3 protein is CASSPIALSGANVLTF. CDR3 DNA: TGTGCCAGCAGCCCAATTGCGCTAAGTGGGGCCAACGTCCTGACTTTC.

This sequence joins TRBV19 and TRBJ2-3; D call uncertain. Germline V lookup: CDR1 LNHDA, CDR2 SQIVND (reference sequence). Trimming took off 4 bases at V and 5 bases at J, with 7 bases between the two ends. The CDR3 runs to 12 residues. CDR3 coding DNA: TGTGCCAGTAGTAGAGACAAAGATACGCAGTATTTT. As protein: CASSRDKDTQYF.

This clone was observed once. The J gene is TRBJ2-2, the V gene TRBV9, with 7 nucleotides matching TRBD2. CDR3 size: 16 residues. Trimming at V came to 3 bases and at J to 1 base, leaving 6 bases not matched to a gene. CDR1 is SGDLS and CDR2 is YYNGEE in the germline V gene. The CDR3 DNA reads TGTGCCAGCAGCGAGCGACTAGCCCTGAACACCGGGGAGCTGTTTTTT. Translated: CASSERLALNTGELFF.

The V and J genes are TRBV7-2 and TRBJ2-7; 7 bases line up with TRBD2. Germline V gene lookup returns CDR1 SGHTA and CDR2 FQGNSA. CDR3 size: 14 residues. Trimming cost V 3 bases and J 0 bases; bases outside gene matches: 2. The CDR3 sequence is CASSFGGGSYEQYF. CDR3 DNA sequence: TGTGCCAGCAGCTTTGGCGGGGGCTCCTACGAGCAGTACTTC.

The CDR3 nucleotides are TGTGCCAGCAGCGGACAGGGGGCCGTAACAGATACGCAGTATTTT. This encodes CASSGQGAVTDTQYF. The V and J genes are TRBV7-9 and TRBJ2-3; 11 bases fit TRBD1. The CDR3 is 15 amino acids. With 5 bases clipped from V and 3 bases from J, the junction kept 4 bases outside the gene matches. Germline lookup yields CDR1 SEHNR and CDR2 FQNEAQ (reference sequence).

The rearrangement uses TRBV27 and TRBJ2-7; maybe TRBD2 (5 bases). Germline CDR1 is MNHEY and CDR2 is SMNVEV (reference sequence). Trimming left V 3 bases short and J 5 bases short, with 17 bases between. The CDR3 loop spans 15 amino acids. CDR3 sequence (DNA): TGTGCCAGCAGTTTCATTCCGTTGGAGGAGGACGAGCAGTACTTC. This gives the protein CASSFIPLEEDEQYF.

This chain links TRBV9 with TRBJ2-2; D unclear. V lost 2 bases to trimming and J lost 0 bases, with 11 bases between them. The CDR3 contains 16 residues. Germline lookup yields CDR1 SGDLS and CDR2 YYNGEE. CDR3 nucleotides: TGTGCCAGCAGCGTCGGTTCCGTAGCGAACACCGGGGAGCTGTTTTTT. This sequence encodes CASSVGSVANTGELFF.

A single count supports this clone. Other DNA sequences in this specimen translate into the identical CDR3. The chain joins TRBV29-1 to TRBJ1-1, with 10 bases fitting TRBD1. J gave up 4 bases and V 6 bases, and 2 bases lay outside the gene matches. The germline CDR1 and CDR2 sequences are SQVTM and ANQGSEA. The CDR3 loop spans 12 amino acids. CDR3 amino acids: CSVRDRGTEAFF. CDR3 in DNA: TGCAGCGTCCGGGACAGGGGCACTGAAGCTTTCTTT.

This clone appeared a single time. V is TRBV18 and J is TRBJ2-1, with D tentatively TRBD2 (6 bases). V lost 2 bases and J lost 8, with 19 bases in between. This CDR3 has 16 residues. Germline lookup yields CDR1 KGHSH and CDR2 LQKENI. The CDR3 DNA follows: TGTGCCAGCTCACCATCGGCGGGATCACCCGAAGATGAGCAGTTCTTC. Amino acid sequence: CASSPSAGSPEDEQFF.

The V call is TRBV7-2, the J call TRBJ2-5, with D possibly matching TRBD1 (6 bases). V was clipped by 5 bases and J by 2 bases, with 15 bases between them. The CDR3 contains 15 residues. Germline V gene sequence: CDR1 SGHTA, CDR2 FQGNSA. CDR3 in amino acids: CASSPQGTTQETQYF. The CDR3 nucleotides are TGTGCCAGCAGCCCCCAGGGGACAACGCAAGAGACCCAGTACTTC. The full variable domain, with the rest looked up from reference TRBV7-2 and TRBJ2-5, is GAGVSQSPSNKVTEKGKDVELRCDPISGHTALYWYRQSLGQGLEFLIYFQGNSAPDKSGLPSDRFSAERTGGSVSTLTIQRTQQEDSAVYLCASSPQGTTQETQYFGPGTRLLVL.

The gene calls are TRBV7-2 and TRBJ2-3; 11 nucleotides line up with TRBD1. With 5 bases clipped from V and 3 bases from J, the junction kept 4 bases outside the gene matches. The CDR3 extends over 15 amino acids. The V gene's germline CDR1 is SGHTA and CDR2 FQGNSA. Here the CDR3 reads CASSPDRGLTDTQYF. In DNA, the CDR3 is TGTGCCAGCAGCCCGGACAGGGGGCTGACAGATACGCAGTATTTT.

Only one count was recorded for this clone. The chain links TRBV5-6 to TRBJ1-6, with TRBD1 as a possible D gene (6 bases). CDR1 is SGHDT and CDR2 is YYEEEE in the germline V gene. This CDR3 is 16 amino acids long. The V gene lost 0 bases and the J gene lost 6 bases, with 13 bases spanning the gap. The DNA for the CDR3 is TGTGCCAGCAGCTTGGGGAGGGGAGGGGGTAATTCACCCCTCCACTTT. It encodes CASSLGRGGGNSPLHF.

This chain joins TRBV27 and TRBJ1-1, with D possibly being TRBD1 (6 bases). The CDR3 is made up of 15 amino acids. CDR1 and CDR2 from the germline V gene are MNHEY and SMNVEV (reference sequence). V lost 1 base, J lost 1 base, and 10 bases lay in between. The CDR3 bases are TGTGCCAGCAGTTTATGGGGGGGCCCGAACACTGAAGCTTTCTTT. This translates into CASSLWGGPNTEAFF.

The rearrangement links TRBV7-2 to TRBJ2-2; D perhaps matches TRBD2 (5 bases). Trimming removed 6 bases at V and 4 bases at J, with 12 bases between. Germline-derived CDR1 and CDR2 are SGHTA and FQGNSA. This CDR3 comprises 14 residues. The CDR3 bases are TGTGCCAGCAGTTTTGGACTCCTCACCGGGGAGCTGTTTTTT. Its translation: CASSFGLLTGELFF.